This TCR beta chain was sequenced for a study of shared clonotypes between healthy human individuals. Study-level points and caveats: Rarefaction demonstrated incomplete sorted-subset sequencing despite large depth. Among non-shared clonotypes, generation probabilities were lower than among those shared by all four donors. Richness estimates generally favored naive over memory subsets.

Terminally differentiated effector memory CD45RA+ cells were left out of the naive CD8 fraction, which was CD45RO-negative and positively selected for CCR7. This table comes from immunoSEQ multiplex PCR, and its TCRdb copy is limited to in-frame clones, with some not included. Of about 2.2 million clones in the sample, roughly 93% were seen once. Turning to this clone: Antigen unknown.

With 0 bases clipped from V and 3 bases from J, the junction kept 8 bases outside the gene matches. The CDR3 is made up of 17 amino acids. Germline V lookup: CDR1 SGHVS, CDR2 FQNEAQ. This receptor was obtained from a man aged 18 to 29 in good health. Some clones in this sample may be carry-over from other donors' samples. Sequencing used naive CD8+ T cells from PBMCs. This chain links TRBV7-8 with TRBJ1-2; TRBD1 agrees at 9 bases. The CDR3 coding sequence is TGTGCCAGCAGCTTAGCGCGCCGGGACAGGGAAGACTATGGCTACACCTTC. Encoded protein: CASSLARRDREDYGYTF.